One sample yielded the 7 T cell receptor beta chains listed below, sequenced in a study of blood T cell repertoires in COVID-19. Assay: immunoSEQ multiplex PCR; the TCRdb copy retains only in-frame clones and omits some. The sample shows 95,000 or so clones, approximately 84% of them seen only once. The sequencing sample was made of peripheral blood. The receptors derive from a human donor in a cohort sampled during active COVID-19.

This clone was counted only a few times. The chain couples TRBV7-9 to TRBJ2-7, with D maybe TRBD2 (6 bases). V lost 6 bases to trimming and J lost 0 bases, with 9 bases between them. The CDR3 extends over 13 amino acids. Germline values: CDR1 SEHNR, CDR2 FQNEAQ (reference sequence). CDR3 coding DNA: TGTGCCAGCAGTGCCGGGAGCTCCTACGAGCAGTACTTC. Encoded protein: CASSAGSSYEQYF.

The chain recombines TRBV5-6 with TRBJ1-1, with 7 bases that match TRBD1. The CDR3 contains 14 residues. The germline CDR1 and CDR2 sequences are SGHDT and YYEEEE. V shed 1 base and J 3 bases; nucleotides not matched to a gene: 3. The chain's CDR3 is CASSLIGGYTEAFF. The CDR3 DNA sequence: TGTGCCAGCAGCTTGATAGGGGGCTACACTGAAGCTTTCTTT.

This rearrangement joins TRBV7-8 to TRBJ2-7, with 9 bases aligning to TRBD1. J gave up 6 bases and V 6 bases, and 12 bases lay outside the gene matches. Germline V lookup: CDR1 SGHVS, CDR2 FQNEAQ. There are 15 residues in the CDR3. The CDR3 loop is CASSPGTGSRSEQYF. In nucleotides, the CDR3 is TGTGCCAGCAGTCCGGGGACAGGGTCCAGGAGCGAGCAGTACTTC.

The chain combines TRBV7-9 with TRBJ2-2; weak D call: TRBD1 (6 bases). This CDR3 is built from 16 residues. Germline assignment: CDR1 SEHNR and CDR2 FQNEAQ (reference sequence). The germline V and J ends were trimmed by 6 bases and 4 bases, with 18 bases remaining between them. The CDR3 is CASSLSRGTRTGELFF. The DNA for the CDR3 is TGTGCCAGCAGTTTAAGCCGTGGGACACGCACCGGGGAGCTGTTTTTT.

This chain joins TRBV21-1 and TRBJ2-1; the tabulated D call, TRBD1, remains unverified against the DNA. TRBV21-1 is an annotated pseudogene. The CDR3 is 14 amino acids. DNA of the CDR3: TGTGCCAGCAGCATAGCGGACAGGGAGAATGAGCAGTTCTTC. As protein: CASSIADRENEQFF.

This clone was picked up a small number of times. V usage is TRBV6-1 and J usage is TRBJ1-5; no reliable D call. Germline lookup yields CDR1 MNHNS and CDR2 SASEGT. CDR3 length: 14 amino acids. Between the trimmed V and J ends, which lost 1 base and 3 bases, there was a span of 7 bases. As DNA, the CDR3 is TGTGCCAGCAGTGAAGGAGGTTACAATCAGCCCCAGCATTTT. Protein: CASSEGGYNQPQHF.

V is TRBV5-1 and J is TRBJ2-1; 14 positions agree with TRBD2. Germline lookup yields CDR1 SGHRS and CDR2 YFSETQ. Trimming cost V 4 bases and J 7 bases; bases outside gene matches: 10. There are 17 residues in the CDR3. The CDR3 spells CASSPPGLAGGGNEQFF. CDR3 bases: TGCGCCAGCAGCCCTCCTGGACTAGCGGGAGGAGGAAATGAGCAGTTCTTC. Full variable domain (outside the CDR3, taken from reference TRBV5-1 and TRBJ2-1): KAGVTQTPRYLIKTRGQQVTLSCSPISGHRSVSWYQQTPGQGLQFLFEYFSETQRNKGNFPGRFSGRQFSNSRSEMNVSTLELGDSALYLCASSPPGLAGGGNEQFFGPGTRLTVL.